The entry below describes one TCR beta chain. The data belong to a study of blood T cell repertoires in COVID-19. Method: immunoSEQ multiplex PCR; TCRdb's copy keeps in-frame clones and lacks some. The data contain over 200,000 clones, 80% to 85% of them seen just once; the ten biggest clones take up around 5.1%. The germline V gene has CDR1 SGHRS and CDR2 YFSETQ. CDR3 length: 16 amino acids. With 8 bases clipped from V and 0 bases from J, the junction kept 12 bases outside the gene matches. Sequenced sample: peripheral blood. This clonotype was obtained from a human donor in a cohort sampled during active COVID-19. J is TRBJ2-7 and V is TRBV5-1; 9 bases match TRBD2. Here the CDR3 DNA reads TGCGCCAGTTCCTTTATAGCTAGCGGGGCCTCCTACGAGCAGTACTTC. It specifies CASSFIASGASYEQYF.